This TCR beta chain appears in the sequencing data of a study of CD8+CD57+ T cells in acquired aplastic anemia. Study information: DNA per sorted CD4+ or CD8+ sample ranged roughly 0.19 to 30 ug, averaging approximately 3.3 ug.

About this clonotype itself: The antigen is unknown.

General study results and limits: Patients and controls were found to share approximately 31 CD8+ CDR3 sequences. Patients and controls had CD8+ Simpson's diversity values that were not significantly distinct.

The V gene's germline CDR1 is LNHDA and CDR2 SQIVND (reference sequence). The ends were cut back, 3 bases at V and 7 bases at J, with 12 bases in the middle. This CDR3 is 14 amino acids long. For CDR3 and TCR beta VDJ profiling, genomic DNA was the template used. TCRdb fed the reads into MiXCR, producing one record per CDR3 protein. Among 150,000 to 200,000 distinct CDR3 sequences, 64% were seen once, and the ten largest hold 40% to 55%. This chain joins TRBV19 and TRBJ1-4; weak D call: TRBD1 (6 bases). The sequence derives from a human donor with severe aplastic anemia or a healthy control (not recorded which). The sequencing sample was made of sorted CD4+, CD8+, or CD8+CD57+ T cells (not recorded which) from PBMCs. The CDR3 bases are TGTGCCAGTAGTATTCGGGGGCTGGTTGAAAAACTGTTTTTT. The encoded protein is CASSIRGLVEKLFF.